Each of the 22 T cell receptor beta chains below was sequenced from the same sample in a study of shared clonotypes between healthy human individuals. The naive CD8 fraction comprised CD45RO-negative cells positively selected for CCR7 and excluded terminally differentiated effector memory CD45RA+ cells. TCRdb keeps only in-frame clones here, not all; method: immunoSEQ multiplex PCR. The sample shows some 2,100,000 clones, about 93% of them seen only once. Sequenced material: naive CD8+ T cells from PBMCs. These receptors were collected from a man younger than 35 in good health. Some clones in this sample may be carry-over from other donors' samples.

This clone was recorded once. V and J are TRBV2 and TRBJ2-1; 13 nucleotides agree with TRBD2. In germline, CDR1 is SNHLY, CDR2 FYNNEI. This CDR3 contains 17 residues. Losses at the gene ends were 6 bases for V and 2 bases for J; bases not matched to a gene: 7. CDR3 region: CASRKRLAGGPYNEQFF. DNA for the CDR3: TGTGCCAGCAGGAAAAGACTAGCGGGAGGCCCCTACAATGAGCAGTTCTTC.

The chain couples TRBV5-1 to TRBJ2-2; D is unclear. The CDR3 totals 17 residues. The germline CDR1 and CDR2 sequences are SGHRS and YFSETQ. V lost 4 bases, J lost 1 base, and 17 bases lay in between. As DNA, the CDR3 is TGCGCCAGCAGCACGGATCCTATGACTGGGAACACCGGGGAGCTGTTTTTT. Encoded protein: CASSTDPMTGNTGELFF.

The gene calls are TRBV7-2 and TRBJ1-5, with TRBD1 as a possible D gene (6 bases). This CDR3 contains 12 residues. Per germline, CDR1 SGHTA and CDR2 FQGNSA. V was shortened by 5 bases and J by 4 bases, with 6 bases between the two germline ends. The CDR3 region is CASSQGNQPQHF. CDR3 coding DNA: TGTGCCAGCAGCCAGGGGAATCAGCCCCAGCATTTT.

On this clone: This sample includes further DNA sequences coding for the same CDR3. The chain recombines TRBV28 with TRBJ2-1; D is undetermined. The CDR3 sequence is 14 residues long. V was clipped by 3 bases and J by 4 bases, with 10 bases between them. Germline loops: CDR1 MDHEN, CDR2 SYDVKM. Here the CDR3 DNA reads TGTGCCAGCAGTTTGTCGGGTAATTACAATGAGCAGTTCTTC. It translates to CASSLSGNYNEQFF.

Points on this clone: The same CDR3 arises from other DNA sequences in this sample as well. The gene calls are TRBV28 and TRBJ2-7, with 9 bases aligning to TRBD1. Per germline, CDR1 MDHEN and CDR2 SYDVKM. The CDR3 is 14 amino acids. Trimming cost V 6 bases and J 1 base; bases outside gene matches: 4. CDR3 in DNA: TGTGCCAGCAGACAGACAGGGGGGTCCTACGAGCAGTACTTC. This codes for CASRQTGGSYEQYF.

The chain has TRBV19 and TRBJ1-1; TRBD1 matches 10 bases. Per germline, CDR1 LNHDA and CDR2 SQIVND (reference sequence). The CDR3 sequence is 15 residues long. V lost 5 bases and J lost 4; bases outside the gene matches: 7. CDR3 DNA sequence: TGTGCCAGTAGTTCAGCATGGGACAGGGGCACTGAAGCTTTCTTT. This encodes CASSSAWDRGTEAFF.

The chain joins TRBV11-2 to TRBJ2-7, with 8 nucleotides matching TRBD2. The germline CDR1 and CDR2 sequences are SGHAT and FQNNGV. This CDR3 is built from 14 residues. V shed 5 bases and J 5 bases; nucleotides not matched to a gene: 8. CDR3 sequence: CASSRGLAWDEQYF. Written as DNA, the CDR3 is TGTGCCAGCAGCCGAGGACTAGCATGGGACGAGCAGTACTTC.

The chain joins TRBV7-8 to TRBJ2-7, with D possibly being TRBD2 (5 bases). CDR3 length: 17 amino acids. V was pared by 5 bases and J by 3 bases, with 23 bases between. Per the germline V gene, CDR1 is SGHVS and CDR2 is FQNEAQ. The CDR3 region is CASSLSWFPGMRYEQYF. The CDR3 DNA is TGTGCCAGCAGCCTATCGTGGTTTCCGGGGATGCGCTACGAGCAGTACTTC.

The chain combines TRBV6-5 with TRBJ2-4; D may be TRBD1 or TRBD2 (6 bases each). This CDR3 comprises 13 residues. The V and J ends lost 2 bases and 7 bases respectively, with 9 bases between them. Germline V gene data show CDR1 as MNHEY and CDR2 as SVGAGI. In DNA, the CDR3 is TGTGCCAGCAGTTACGAAGGGGGGAACATTCAGTACTTC. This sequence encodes CASSYEGGNIQYF.

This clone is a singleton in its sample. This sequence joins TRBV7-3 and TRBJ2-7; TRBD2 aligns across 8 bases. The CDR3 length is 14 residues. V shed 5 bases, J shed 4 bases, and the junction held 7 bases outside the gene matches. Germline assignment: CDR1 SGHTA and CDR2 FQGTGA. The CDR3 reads CASSLGTRPYEQYF. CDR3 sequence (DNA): TGTGCCAGCAGCCTCGGGACTAGACCGTACGAGCAGTACTTC.

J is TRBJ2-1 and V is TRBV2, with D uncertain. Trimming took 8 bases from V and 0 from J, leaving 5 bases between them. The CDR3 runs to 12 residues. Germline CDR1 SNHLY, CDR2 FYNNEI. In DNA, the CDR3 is TGTGCCAGCGAGAGCTCCTACAATGAGCAGTTCTTC. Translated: CASESSYNEQFF.

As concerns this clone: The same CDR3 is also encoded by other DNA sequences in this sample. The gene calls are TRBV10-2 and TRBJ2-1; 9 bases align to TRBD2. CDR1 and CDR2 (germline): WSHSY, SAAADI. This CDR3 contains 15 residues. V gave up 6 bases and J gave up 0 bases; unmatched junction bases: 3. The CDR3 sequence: CASRISGSSYNEQFF. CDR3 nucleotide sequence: TGCGCCAGCAGAATTAGCGGGAGCTCCTACAATGAGCAGTTCTTC.

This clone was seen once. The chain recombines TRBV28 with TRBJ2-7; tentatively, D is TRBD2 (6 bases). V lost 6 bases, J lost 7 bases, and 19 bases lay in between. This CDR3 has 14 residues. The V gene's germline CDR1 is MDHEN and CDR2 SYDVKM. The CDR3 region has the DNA TGTGCCAGCAGGGAGGGCCGCCTCCGGGGTGAGCAGTACTTC. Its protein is CASREGRLRGEQYF.

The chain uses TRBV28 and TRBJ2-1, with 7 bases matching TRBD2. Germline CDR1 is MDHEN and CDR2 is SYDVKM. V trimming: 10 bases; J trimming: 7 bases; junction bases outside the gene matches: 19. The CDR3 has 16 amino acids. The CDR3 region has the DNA TGTGCCACGGGAGGTAACCGTGGGCTAGTTTCGAATGAGCAGTTCTTC. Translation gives CATGGNRGLVSNEQFF.

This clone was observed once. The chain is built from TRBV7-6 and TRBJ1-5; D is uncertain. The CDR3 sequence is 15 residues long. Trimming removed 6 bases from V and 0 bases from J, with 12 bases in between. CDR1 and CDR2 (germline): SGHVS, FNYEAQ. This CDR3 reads CASSPTYYSNQPQHF. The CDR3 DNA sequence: TGTGCCAGCAGTCCCACATATTATAGCAATCAGCCCCAGCATTTT.

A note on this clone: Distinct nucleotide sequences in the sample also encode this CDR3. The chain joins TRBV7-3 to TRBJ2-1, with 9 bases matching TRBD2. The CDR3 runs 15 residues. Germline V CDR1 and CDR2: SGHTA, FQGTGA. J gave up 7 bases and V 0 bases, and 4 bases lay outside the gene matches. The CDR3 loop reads CASSLTGLAGNEQFF. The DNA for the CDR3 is TGTGCCAGCAGCTTAACGGGGCTAGCGGGGAATGAGCAGTTCTTC.

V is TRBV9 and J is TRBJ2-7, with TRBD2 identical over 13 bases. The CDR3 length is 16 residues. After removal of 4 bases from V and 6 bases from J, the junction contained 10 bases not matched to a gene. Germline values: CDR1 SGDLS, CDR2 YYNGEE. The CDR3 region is CASSTQGLAGASEQYF. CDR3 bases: TGTGCCAGCAGCACTCAAGGACTAGCGGGAGCGAGCGAGCAGTACTTC.

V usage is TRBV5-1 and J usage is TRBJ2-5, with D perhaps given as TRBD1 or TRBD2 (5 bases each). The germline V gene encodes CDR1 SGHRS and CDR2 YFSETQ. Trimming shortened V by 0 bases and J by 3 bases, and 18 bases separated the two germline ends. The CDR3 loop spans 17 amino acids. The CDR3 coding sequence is TGCGCCAGCAGCTTGGCCTATAGTTTTGGGACGAAAGAGACCCAGTACTTC. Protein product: CASSLAYSFGTKETQYF.

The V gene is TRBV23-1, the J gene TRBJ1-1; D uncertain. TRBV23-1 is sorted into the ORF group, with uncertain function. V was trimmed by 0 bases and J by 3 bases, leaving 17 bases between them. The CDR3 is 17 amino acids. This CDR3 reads CASSQSPDTDAHTEAFF. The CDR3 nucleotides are TGCGCCAGCAGTCAATCCCCCGATACGGACGCGCACACTGAAGCTTTCTTT.

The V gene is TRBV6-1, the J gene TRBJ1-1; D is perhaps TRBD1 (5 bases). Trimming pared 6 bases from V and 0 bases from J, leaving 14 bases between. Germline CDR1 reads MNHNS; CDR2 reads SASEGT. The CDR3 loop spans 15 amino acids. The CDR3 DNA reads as TGTGCCAGCAGCTTACGAGGGGCCCTGAACACTGAAGCTTTCTTT. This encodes CASSLRGALNTEAFF.

CDR3 residues: CATSAVGQGAGELFF. The CDR3 DNA reads as TGTGCCACCAGCGCTGTGGGACAGGGGGCTGGGGAGCTGTTTTTT. This chain links TRBV15 with TRBJ2-2, with 12 nucleotides matching TRBD1. The junction had 6 bases not matched to a gene; V was cut back by 5 bases and J by 8 bases. The CDR3 runs to 15 residues. Germline V CDR1 and CDR2: LNHNV, YYDKDF (reference sequence).

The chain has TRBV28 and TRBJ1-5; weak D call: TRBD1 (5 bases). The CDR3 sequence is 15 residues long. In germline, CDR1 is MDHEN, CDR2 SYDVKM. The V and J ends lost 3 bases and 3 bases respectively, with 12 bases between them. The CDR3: CASSLVWGNNQPQHF. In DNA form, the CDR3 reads TGTGCCAGCAGTTTGGTTTGGGGGAACAATCAGCCCCAGCATTTT.